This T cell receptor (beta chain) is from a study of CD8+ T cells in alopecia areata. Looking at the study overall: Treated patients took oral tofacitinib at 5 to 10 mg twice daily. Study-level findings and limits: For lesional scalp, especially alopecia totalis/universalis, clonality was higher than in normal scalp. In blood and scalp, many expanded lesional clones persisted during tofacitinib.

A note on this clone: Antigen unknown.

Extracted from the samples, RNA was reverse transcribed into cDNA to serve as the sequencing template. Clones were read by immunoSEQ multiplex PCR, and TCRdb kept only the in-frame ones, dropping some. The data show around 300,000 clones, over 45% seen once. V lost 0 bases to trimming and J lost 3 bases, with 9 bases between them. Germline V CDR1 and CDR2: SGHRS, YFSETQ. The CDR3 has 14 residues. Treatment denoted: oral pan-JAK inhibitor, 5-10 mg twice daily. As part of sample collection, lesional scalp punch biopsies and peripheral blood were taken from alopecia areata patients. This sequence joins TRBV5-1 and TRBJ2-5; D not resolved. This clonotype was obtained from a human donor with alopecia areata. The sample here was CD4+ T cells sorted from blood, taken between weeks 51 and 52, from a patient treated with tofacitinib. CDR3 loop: CASSLVGHKETQYF. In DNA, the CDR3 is TGCGCCAGCAGCTTGGTTGGTCACAAAGAGACCCAGTACTTC. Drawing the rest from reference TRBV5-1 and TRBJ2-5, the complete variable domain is KAGVTQTPRYLIKTRGQQVTLSCSPISGHRSVSWYQQTPGQGLQFLFEYFSETQRNKGNFPGRFSGRQFSNSRSEMNVSTLELGDSALYLCASSLVGHKETQYFGPGTRLLVL.